The T cell receptor (beta chain) under discussion was sequenced for a study of HIV-infected patients and healthy controls. This clonotype was seen many times. cDNA was made from roughly 500 ng RNA using alpha and beta constant primers. Separate chain-specific third strand synthesis with multiplexing indices produced the alpha and beta libraries. From the 5' RACE reads, TCRdb called clonotypes with MiXCR, one entry per CDR3 protein. The sample gives about 18,000 distinct CDR3 sequences, 10% of which show up once; about 3.1% is in the top ten. Whole blood was used without fractionation, so all unsorted peripheral T cells were included. Germline V gene data show CDR1 as DFQATT and CDR2 as SNEGSKA (reference sequence). This CDR3 has 12 residues. The ends were cut back, 0 bases at V and 7 bases at J, with 9 bases in the middle.

This TCR was recovered from an adult in good health. Sequenced material: blood. This rearrangement joins TRBV20-1 to TRBJ1-2; no firm D call. The CDR3 loop reads CSARDPWPGYTF. The DNA for the CDR3 is TGCAGTGCTAGAGATCCCTGGCCTGGCTACACCTTC.